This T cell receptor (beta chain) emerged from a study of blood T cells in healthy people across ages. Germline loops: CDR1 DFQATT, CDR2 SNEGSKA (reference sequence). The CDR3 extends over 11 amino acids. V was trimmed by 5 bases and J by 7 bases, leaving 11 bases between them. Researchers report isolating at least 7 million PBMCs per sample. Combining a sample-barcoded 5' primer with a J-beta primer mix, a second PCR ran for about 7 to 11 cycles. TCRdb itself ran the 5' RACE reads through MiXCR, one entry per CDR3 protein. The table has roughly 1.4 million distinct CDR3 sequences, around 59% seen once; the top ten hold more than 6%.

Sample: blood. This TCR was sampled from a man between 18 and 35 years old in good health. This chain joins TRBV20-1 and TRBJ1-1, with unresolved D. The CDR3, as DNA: TGCAGTGCTTTCCCGACGCATGAAGCTTTCTTT. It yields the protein CSAFPTHEAFF.